The following is a T cell receptor beta chain sequence with its context. These data originate in a study of control samples from healthy donors and cancer patients. Per the germline V gene, CDR1 is MNHNY and CDR2 is SVGAGI (reference sequence). Trimming shortened V by 7 bases and J by 11 bases, and 17 bases separated the two germline ends. The CDR3 sequence is 12 residues long. Profiling relied on immunoSEQ multiplex PCR, and the TCRdb table lists in-frame clones only, not all of them. The table includes some 120,000 clones, just under 90% detected once. Material: blood. The chain uses TRBV6-6 and TRBJ1-1; D gene unclear. The clonotype originates from a man younger than 40 in good health. For the CDR3, the DNA is TGTGCCAGCACCAACGGCCAGGCGGAGGCTTTCTTT. Its translation: CASTNGQAEAFF.